Listed below are T cell receptor beta chains from one sample, sequenced in a study of T cell responses to AZD1222 COVID-19 vaccine. Only in-frame clones appear in the TCRdb table, and some are missing; sequencing was by immunoSEQ multiplex PCR. The sample carries some 100,000 clones, roughly 89% recorded once. The specimen was peripheral blood, collected on day 0 of AZD1222 vaccination. The receptors originated from an adult in good health. Each CDR3 is given with its conserved first and last residue. The order of the fields is CDR3 length, J gene, V gene, D gene, clone size, CDR3 DNA, CDR3 protein. D genes are given only for firm matches. A row's size may be missing; if present it is once, few, many or a size class.

length: 15; J: TRBJ1-2; V: TRBV3-1/TRBV3-2; D: -; size: -; DNA: TGTGCCAGCAGCCAAGGCAACACAGCTAACTATGGCTACACCTTC; CDR3: CASSQGNTANYGYTF
length: 19; J: TRBJ2-1; V: TRBV11-2; D: TRBD2; size: -; DNA: TGTGCCAGCAGCTTAGAGACTAGCGGGGGTGTTTTCCCCTACAATGAGCAGTTCTTC; CDR3: CASSLETSGGVFPYNEQFF
length: 17; J: TRBJ1-6; V: TRBV4-1; D: -; size: few; DNA: TGCGCCAGCAGCCAAGATACAGGGCCTTATTGGGGTTCACCCCTCCACTTT; CDR3: CASSQDTGPYWGSPLHF
length: 11; J: TRBJ1-4; V: TRBV6-2/TRBV6-3; D: -; size: -; DNA: TGTGCCAGCAGTTACGGCGAAAAACTGTTTTTT; CDR3: CASSYGEKLFF
length: 14; J: TRBJ2-7; V: TRBV28; D: TRBD2; size: -; DNA: TGTGCCAGCAGTGAGCGGGGGGGTAGGGACGAGCAGTACTTC; CDR3: CASSERGGRDEQYF
length: 16; J: TRBJ2-1; V: TRBV7-6; D: -; size: -; DNA: TGTGCCAGCAGCTTAACCCTTCCACTCTCCTACAATGAGCAGTTCTTC; CDR3: CASSLTLPLSYNEQFF
length: 15; J: TRBJ2-2; V: TRBV27; D: -; size: -; DNA: TGTGCCAGCAGTTTTATGGGGCAGAACACCGGGGAGCTGTTTTTT; CDR3: CASSFMGQNTGELFF
length: 14; J: TRBJ1-1; V: TRBV7-8; D: TRBD1; size: -; DNA: TGTGCCAGCAGCTTACGGGACAGGGAGTCTGAAGCTTTCTTT; CDR3: CASSLRDRESEAFF
length: 11; J: TRBJ1-2; V: TRBV2; D: -; size: -; DNA: TGTGCCAGCAGTGTAGGGATCGGCTACACCTTC; CDR3: CASSVGIGYTF
length: 18; J: TRBJ2-1; V: TRBV7-2; D: -; size: -; DNA: TGTGCCAGCAGCTCCCCCCCCTGGGCGGGGAGCTCCTACAATGAGCAGTTCTTC; CDR3: CASSSPPWAGSSYNEQFF
length: 16; J: TRBJ1-1; V: TRBV28; D: TRBD1; size: -; DNA: TGTGCCAGCAGTTCCGCTCTCGGACAGGGTGGGACTGAAGCTTTCTTT; CDR3: CASSSALGQGGTEAFF
length: 15; J: TRBJ1-4; V: TRBV11-2; D: TRBD1; size: few; DNA: TGTGCCAGCAGCTTGGACAGGGCATCGGGTGAAAAACTGTTTTTT; CDR3: CASSLDRASGEKLFF
length: 14; J: TRBJ2-7; V: TRBV29-1; D: -; size: few; DNA: TGCAGCTCAAAAGGACGAGGGCCAAACTACGAGCAGTACTTC; CDR3: CSSKGRGPNYEQYF
length: 12; J: TRBJ1-2; V: TRBV16; D: -; size: -; DNA: TGTGCCAGCAGCCTTACGAGCCAGAGTTACACCTTC; CDR3: CASSLTSQSYTF
length: 16; J: TRBJ1-2; V: TRBV5-4; D: -; size: -; DNA: TGTGCCAGCAGCCCGCCGGTATCTCTTGGTAACTATGGCTACACCTTC; CDR3: CASSPPVSLGNYGYTF
length: 13; J: TRBJ1-1; V: TRBV3-1/TRBV3-2; D: -; size: -; DNA: TGTGCCAGCAGCCTAAGGACAGAGGGGCGAGCTTTCTTT; CDR3: CASSLRTEGRAFF
length: 13; J: TRBJ1-2; V: TRBV14; D: TRBD1; size: -; DNA: TGTGCCAGCAGCGTACAGGGGAACTATGGCTACACCTTC; CDR3: CASSVQGNYGYTF
length: 16; J: TRBJ2-1; V: TRBV11-2; D: -; size: -; DNA: TGTGCCAGCAGCCCCTCTTCCTCAGGGGCCTACAATGAGCAGTTCTTC; CDR3: CASSPSSSGAYNEQFF
length: 13; J: TRBJ2-3; V: TRBV5-4; D: -; size: -; DNA: TGTGCCAGCAGCCCTCCGACGGAAGATACGCAGTATTTT; CDR3: CASSPPTEDTQYF
length: 12; J: TRBJ1-1; V: TRBV4-3; D: -; size: -; DNA: TGCGCCAGCAGTCGGAGGGACACTGAAGCTTTCTTT; CDR3: CASSRRDTEAFF
length: 17; J: TRBJ1-1; V: TRBV28; D: -; size: -; DNA: TGTGCCAGCAGTTTATTTGGGAAGGGGTCAGGGAACACTGAAGCTTTCTTT; CDR3: CASSLFGKGSGNTEAFF
length: 13; J: TRBJ1-1; V: TRBV2; D: -; size: -; DNA: TGTGCCAGCAGTAGTACGACTGCGACTGAAGCTTTCTTT; CDR3: CASSSTTATEAFF
length: 13; J: TRBJ2-1; V: TRBV7-7; D: TRBD1; size: -; DNA: TGTGCCAGCAGCTTAGGGACAGGCAATGAGCAGTTCTTC; CDR3: CASSLGTGNEQFF
length: 14; J: TRBJ1-5; V: TRBV19; D: -; size: -; DNA: TGTGCCACGGTGGGGTTGAATAGCAATCAGCCCCAGCATTTT; CDR3: CATVGLNSNQPQHF
length: 12; J: TRBJ1-1; V: TRBV7-9; D: -; size: -; DNA: TGTGCCAGCAGCCGCGAGGGCTATGAAGCTTTCTTT; CDR3: CASSREGYEAFF
length: 16; J: TRBJ2-5; V: TRBV3-1/TRBV3-2; D: TRBD1; size: -; DNA: TGTGCCAGCAGCCCAGCACCGGGACAGGGGGCTGAGACCCAGTACTTC; CDR3: CASSPAPGQGAETQYF
length: 15; J: TRBJ1-2; V: TRBV18; D: -; size: -; DNA: TGTGCCAGCTCACCCACGGACGGCGCAGCGGGAGGCTACACCTTC; CDR3: CASSPTDGAAGGYTF
length: 14; J: TRBJ1-3; V: TRBV4-3; D: TRBD1; size: -; DNA: TGCGCCAGCAGCCAAGTGGACAGGGCAAACACCATATATTTT; CDR3: CASSQVDRANTIYF